A single sample is the source of the 9 T cell receptor beta chains below, sequenced in a study of read filtering for tumor transcriptome and immune sequencing. This library used roughly 400 ng RNA and molecular barcoded adaptors spanning alpha/delta and beta/gamma chains. TCRdb independently ran MiXCR on the reads; one entry per CDR3 protein. The sample carries around 40,000 distinct CDR3 sequences, roughly an eighth recorded once. Sequenced sample: a population of CD138-negative cells sorted from bone marrow. The receptors stem from a donor over 35 with multiple myeloma.

The sample holds many counts of this clonotype. The genes are TRBV11-2 and TRBJ1-1, with D possibly being TRBD1 (5 bases). This CDR3 has 13 residues. Germline CDR1 is SGHAT and CDR2 is FQNNGV. V dropped 1 base and J dropped 3 bases, with 6 bases sitting between them. CDR3 in DNA: TGTGCCAGCAGCTTAGCGGGGGACACTGAAGCTTTCTTT. As protein: CASSLAGDTEAFF. Based on the CDR3 plus reference TRBV11-2 and TRBJ1-1, the full variable domain is EAGVAQSPRYKIIEKRQSVAFWCNPISGHATLYWYQQILGQGPKLLIQFQNNGVVDDSQLPKDRFSAERLKGVDSTLKIQPAKLEDSAVYLCASSLAGDTEAFFGQGTRLTVV.

The J gene is TRBJ2-2, the V gene TRBV12-3 or TRBV12-4, with no clear D. Trimming left V 5 bases short and J 1 base short, with 14 bases between. The CDR3 contains 16 residues. CDR3 in DNA: TGTGCCAGCAGTCTCCGGAGTGGGGTGAACACCGGGGAGCTGTTTTTT. It translates to CASSLRSGVNTGELFF.

The chain joins TRBV28 to TRBJ2-1; 12 bases are a match to TRBD2. CDR3 length: 20 residues. The V and J ends lost 7 bases and 0 bases, in that order; junction bases with no gene match: 16. The V gene's germline CDR1 is MDHEN and CDR2 SYDVKM. The CDR3 DNA is TGTGCCAGCACCTTAATCCGCGGACTAGCGGGATTAAGCTCCTACAATGAGCAGTTCTTC. Its protein is CASTLIRGLAGLSSYNEQFF.

This clonotype has at least ten counts. CDR3 sequence: CATARETYNEQFF. Written as DNA, the CDR3 is TGTGCGACAGCTAGGGAGACCTACAATGAGCAGTTCTTC. The gene calls are TRBV25-1 and TRBJ2-1; D is perhaps TRBD1 or TRBD2 (5 bases each). The germline V gene encodes CDR1 MGHDK and CDR2 SYGVNS. The CDR3 length is 13 residues.

This clonotype came up many times. The rearrangement joins TRBV23-1 to TRBJ2-1; tentatively, D is TRBD1 or TRBD2 (8 bases each). TRBV23-1 qualifies as an ORF whose function is uncertain. With 2 bases removed from V and 5 bases from J, the gap between germline ends came to 31 bases. The CDR3 covers 21 residues. The CDR3 loop reads CASSQPPDREVSAGDHNEQFF. CDR3 nucleotide sequence: TGCGCCAGCAGTCAACCCCCGGACAGGGAGGTGTCAGCGGGAGACCACAATGAGCAGTTCTTC.

The V and J genes are TRBV20-1 and TRBJ2-1, with 8 bases identical to TRBD2. The V segment lost 3 bases and the J segment 10 bases; nucleotides outside the gene matches: 5. The CDR3 loop spans 12 amino acids. The germline V gene has CDR1 DFQATT and CDR2 SNEGSKA (reference sequence). The CDR3 sequence: CSARTSVEEQFF. CDR3 nucleotide sequence: TGCAGTGCTAGGACTAGCGTGGAAGAGCAGTTCTTC.

A remark on this clonotype: This sequence is one base from a far larger clone and is likely a read error. V is TRBV6-5 and J is TRBJ2-7; maybe TRBD1 (6 bases). This CDR3 comprises 15 residues. With 8 bases removed from V and 3 bases from J, the gap between germline ends came to 20 bases. Germline V CDR1 and CDR2: MNHEY, SVGAGI. In DNA, the CDR3 is TGTGCCAGCGGTCGTCCCTCGGACAGCGACTACGAGCAGTACTTC. This translates into CASGRPSDSDYEQYF.

This clonotype has ten or more counts. The V call is TRBV27, the J call TRBJ2-1, with 7 positions matching TRBD2. Germline-derived CDR1 and CDR2 are MNHEY and SMNVEV (reference sequence). The CDR3 extends over 13 amino acids. The CDR3 nucleotides read TGTGCTACTGGAGGCGGGAGTAGGAGTGAGCAGTTCTTC. It codes for CATGGGSRSEQFF.

The chain joins TRBV3-1 to TRBJ2-1; D gene uncertain. The CDR3 has 11 amino acids. The germline V and J ends were trimmed by 6 bases and 9 bases, with 9 bases remaining between them. Germline CDR1 LGHDT, CDR2 YNNKEL (reference sequence). This CDR3 is CASSTRSEQFF. The CDR3 nucleotides are TGTGCCAGCAGTACTCGGAGTGAGCAGTTCTTC.